This T cell receptor (beta chain) stems from a study of cytomegalovirus exposure and HLA in healthy donors. Broader study findings: Rare TCR sequences predominated, though certain public TCRs were found in many donors. Indistinguishable V segments, including TRBV6-2 and TRBV6-3, were excluded. For most TCR beta V segments, an earlier analysis put the productive rate at about 90% or about 30% of the time. Later analysis associated a missense DCLRE1C variant with TCR beta V- and J-gene trimming.

As concerns this clone: Its antigen is undetermined.

The CDR3 runs to 16 residues. V lost 5 bases, J lost 2 bases, and 8 bases stayed unmatched. Per the germline V gene, CDR1 is SGHVS and CDR2 is FQNEAQ. Primers: 60 Vbeta forward and 13 Jbeta reverse. Clones were read by immunoSEQ multiplex PCR, and TCRdb kept only the in-frame ones, dropping some. The data show roughly 150,000 clones, with roughly 70% seen just once and 1.5% to 2% held by the top ten. The chain carries TRBV7-8 and TRBJ2-1, with 8 bases identical to TRBD2. Sequencing was performed on PBMCs. The source is a woman in her thirties or forties in good health and CMV-seronegative. The CDR3 loop is CASSLGTSITYNEQFF. CDR3 in DNA: TGTGCCAGCAGCCTGGGGACTAGTATTACCTACAATGAGCAGTTCTTC.